The sequence of this T cell receptor (beta chain) was determined in a study of T cell repertoires in cytomegalovirus infection. TCRdb itself ran the reads through MiXCR, one entry per CDR3 protein. The repertoire includes 380,000 or so distinct CDR3 sequences, 34% of them detected once, and approximately 13% sits in the top ten. This clonotype occurred a few times. Its antigen is as yet unknown. The clonotype comes from a human donor in good health (CMV status not recorded). Some clones in this sample may be carry-over from other donors' samples. Sequencing was performed on cultured PBMCs, taken from culture after CMV antigen stimulation.

The CDR3 coding sequence is TGTGCCAGCAGTCCTTCGGGTGGCGGGAGGTTCGGGGAGCAGTTCTTC. Translation: CASSPSGGGRFGEQFF. J is TRBJ2-1 and V is TRBV27, with 8 nucleotides matching TRBD2. Unmatched junction bases numbered 16, after V lost 5 bases and J lost 10 bases. In germline, CDR1 is MNHEY, CDR2 SMNVEV (reference sequence). The CDR3 is 16 residues long.